Presented here are 19 T cell receptor beta chains from one specimen sequenced in a study of OX40 agonist ivuxolimab in advanced cancers. Assay: immunoSEQ multiplex PCR; the TCRdb copy retains only in-frame clones and omits some. The sample records around 3,100 clones, around 80% being singletons. This material consisted of CD4+ or CD8+ T cells sorted from blood, taken in a trial of the OX40 agonist ivuxolimab. The receptors come from an adult with an advanced solid tumor such as melanoma, head and neck, liver or kidney cancer.

The chain uses TRBV9 and TRBJ2-5; possible D gene TRBD1, 5 bases. The germline V gene has CDR1 SGDLS and CDR2 YYNGEE. The CDR3 consists of 15 residues. The V end was cut by 0 bases, the J end by 1 base, with 10 bases between. The DNA of the CDR3 is TGTGCCAGCAGCGTAGGGTGGGGCCCCCAAGAGACCCAGTACTTC. This translates into CASSVGWGPQETQYF.

The chain uses TRBV6-5 and TRBJ2-7, with D possibly matching TRBD1 (5 bases). The germline gives CDR1 MNHEY, CDR2 SVGAGI. There are 12 residues in the CDR3. With 10 bases removed from V and 0 bases from J, the gap between germline ends came to 10 bases. The CDR3, as DNA: TGTGCCATCAGAGACAGCTCCTACGAGCAGTACTTC. Encoded protein: CAIRDSSYEQYF.

This clone was seen more than once but under ten times. This sample also contains other DNA sequences that code for the same CDR3. This chain joins TRBV5-4 and TRBJ2-1; D remains ambiguous. From germline, CDR1 is SGHNT and CDR2 YYREEE (reference sequence). The CDR3 has 12 residues. V shed 5 bases and J shed 6 bases, with 9 bases lying between them. The CDR3 protein is CASRLLGNEQFF. The CDR3 nucleotides read TGTGCCAGCAGACTGCTAGGCAATGAGCAGTTCTTC.

This sequence joins TRBV9 and TRBJ2-1; the match to TRBD2 covers 9 bases. V shed 3 bases and J 9 bases; nucleotides not matched to a gene: 7. Germline CDR1 is SGDLS and CDR2 is YYNGEE. CDR3 size: 14 residues. CDR3 bases: TGTGCCAGCAGCGAGGGGACTAGCAGCGCTGAGCAGTTCTTC. Translated, it gives CASSEGTSSAEQFF.

This clone has only a few counts. The chain has TRBV6-5 and TRBJ1-1; D ambiguous. CDR3 length equals 13 residues. V lost 5 bases to trimming and J lost 6 bases, with 13 bases between them. Germline V gene sequence: CDR1 MNHEY, CDR2 SVGAGI. CDR3 sequence (DNA): TGTGCCAGCAGTCCCCCCCGAGTACCTGAAGCTTTCTTT. Its translation is CASSPPRVPEAFF.

This clone came up a few times. V usage is TRBV14 and J usage is TRBJ2-1; no definite D call. V was shortened by 0 bases and J by 1 base, with 4 bases between the two germline ends. The CDR3 covers 14 residues. Germline CDR1 SGHDN, CDR2 FVKESK. The CDR3 here is CASSQEWSYNEQFF. The CDR3, as DNA: TGTGCCAGCAGCCAAGAATGGTCCTACAATGAGCAGTTCTTC. Filled out from reference TRBV14 and TRBJ2-1, the complete variable domain reads EAGVTQFPSHSVIEKGQTVTLRCDPISGHDNLYWYRRVMGKEIKFLLHFVKESKQDESGMPNNRFLAERTGGTYSTLKVQPAELEDSGVYFCASSQEWSYNEQFFGPGTRLTVL.

This chain uses TRBV2 with TRBJ2-5; TRBD2 aligns across 13 bases. Germline V gives CDR1 SNHLY, CDR2 FYNNEI. This CDR3 has 17 amino acids. The ends lost 6 bases at V and 2 bases at J; junction bases unmatched: 9. The CDR3: CASSRGLAGLGQETQYF. The CDR3 coding sequence is TGTGCCAGCAGCCGGGGACTAGCGGGATTGGGGCAAGAGACCCAGTACTTC.

The chain couples TRBV7-9 to TRBJ2-7; perhaps TRBD2 as D (5 bases). Trimming pared 3 bases from V and 6 bases from J, leaving 6 bases between. The CDR3 totals 11 residues. Germline CDR1 is SEHNR and CDR2 is FQNEAQ (reference sequence). The CDR3 DNA reads as TGTGCCAGCAGCTTGGCGGGCGAGCAGTACTTC. Amino acid sequence: CASSLAGEQYF.

The chain couples TRBV12-5 to TRBJ1-1; 7 positions agree with TRBD1. CDR3 size: 16 residues. In germline, CDR1 is LGHNT, CDR2 FRNRAP. V shed 2 bases, J shed 4 bases, and the junction held 10 bases outside the gene matches. The CDR3 region has the DNA TGTGCTAGTGGTTTGATGAACAGGGGATATGGCACTGAAGCTTTCTTT. Protein sequence: CASGLMNRGYGTEAFF.

This clone was picked up one time. Other DNA sequences within the sample encode an identical CDR3. V is TRBV9 and J is TRBJ1-2, with D maybe TRBD1 (5 bases). V lost 0 bases, J lost 1 base, and 13 bases lay in between. The germline gives CDR1 SGDLS, CDR2 YYNGEE. CDR3 size: 16 residues. CDR3 coding DNA: TGTGCCAGCAGCGTAGGAGGAGGGACCTTTAACTATGGCTACACCTTC. Translated, it gives CASSVGGGTFNYGYTF.

V gene TRBV18 combines with J gene TRBJ2-7; D unclear. V lost 1 base to trimming and J lost 2 bases, with 3 bases between them. The length of the CDR3 is 12 residues. CDR1 is KGHSH and CDR2 is LQKENI in the germline V gene. The CDR3: CASSPRPYEQYF. CDR3 nucleotide sequence: TGTGCCAGCTCACCACGTCCCTACGAGCAGTACTTC.

The chain couples TRBV9 to TRBJ2-7; TRBD1 or TRBD2 may be the D gene (6 bases each). Trimming removed 6 bases at V and 6 bases at J, with 13 bases between. CDR1 and CDR2 (germline): SGDLS, YYNGEE. This CDR3 is built from 12 residues. CDR3 loop: CASKGGGPEQYF. Here the CDR3 DNA reads TGTGCCAGCAAGGGGGGAGGCCCCGAGCAGTACTTC.

This clone is judged medium-sized. The chain couples TRBV30 to TRBJ2-5; possible D gene TRBD1, 6 bases. V was shortened by 1 base and J by 5 bases, with 17 bases between the two germline ends. This CDR3 region has 15 residues. CDR1 and CDR2 from the germline V gene are GTSNPN and SVGIG (reference sequence). The CDR3 protein is CAWSGSWGQRETQYF. In DNA form, the CDR3 reads TGTGCCTGGAGTGGTAGTTGGGGGCAGCGGGAGACCCAGTACTTC.

V is TRBV27 and J is TRBJ2-7; TRBD2 agrees at 7 bases. V gave up 6 bases and J gave up 6 bases; unmatched junction bases: 8. Germline lookup yields CDR1 MNHEY and CDR2 SMNVEV (reference sequence). The CDR3 contains 13 residues. Here the CDR3 DNA reads TGTGCCAGCAGACTGGGACTAAAGGCCGAGCAGTACTTC. The encoded protein is CASRLGLKAEQYF.

The V gene is TRBV7-9, the J gene TRBJ1-4, with D perhaps matching TRBD1 (5 bases). The CDR3 has 15 amino acids. Trimming pared 5 bases from V and 3 bases from J, leaving 13 bases between. Germline CDR1 is SEHNR and CDR2 is FQNEAQ (reference sequence). CDR3 residues: CASSTVQASNEKLFF. In DNA, the CDR3 is TGTGCCAGCAGCACCGTACAGGCCTCTAATGAAAAACTGTTTTTT.

This clone was recorded a few times. V is TRBV9 and J is TRBJ1-1, with TRBD1 identical over 7 bases. CDR1 SGDLS and CDR2 YYNGEE come from the germline V gene. The CDR3 totals 13 residues. V dropped 0 bases and J dropped 7; count of bases not matched to a gene: 3. This CDR3 reads CASSVETGSEAFF. The CDR3 DNA reads TGTGCCAGCAGCGTAGAGACAGGGAGTGAAGCTTTCTTT.

The V gene is TRBV29-1, the J gene TRBJ2-5; D might be TRBD1 or TRBD2, each matching 5 bases. The ends were cut back, 6 bases at V and 5 bases at J, with 13 bases in the middle. Germline lookup yields CDR1 SQVTM and CDR2 ANQGSEA. The length of the CDR3 is 12 residues. CDR3: CSVETGAETQYF. CDR3 DNA sequence: TGCAGCGTAGAGACCGGGGCCGAGACCCAGTACTTC. Drawing the rest from reference TRBV29-1 and TRBJ2-5, the complete variable domain is SAVISQKPSRDICQRGTSLTIQCQVDSQVTMMFWYRQQPGQSLTLIATANQGSEATYESGFVIDKFPISRPNLTFSTLTVSNMSPEDSSIYLCSVETGAETQYFGPGTRLLVL.

In regard to this clone: It differs at one base from a far larger clone, so likely a read error. This chain connects TRBV30 to TRBJ2-3; 8 bases are shared with TRBD2. The CDR3 runs 14 residues. Per the germline V gene, CDR1 is GTSNPN and CDR2 is SVGIG (reference sequence). Germline trimming cut 8 bases from V and 0 bases from J; bases unmatched to any gene: 7. The CDR3 sequence is CAGTRGGSTDTQYF. As DNA, the CDR3 is TGTGCCGGGACCCGGGGGGGGAGCACAGATACGCAGTATTTT.

The rearrangement links TRBV6-6 to TRBJ1-1; TRBD1 matches at 7 bases. Germline V CDR1 and CDR2: MNHNY, SVGAGI (reference sequence). V gave up 5 bases and J gave up 11 bases; unmatched junction bases: 5. CDR3 size: 11 residues. CDR3 DNA sequence: TGTGCCAGCAGTGAAACAGGGGAGGCTTTCTTT. It specifies CASSETGEAFF.